Reported below is one T cell receptor beta chain. No cognate antigen has been identified for it. Base qualities are missing; no much larger clone stands one base away. This record comes from a study of T cell responses to AZD1222 COVID-19 vaccine (dated by TCRdb to the early 2020s). Background for the entire study: AZD1222 recipients whose second dose came at about 4 weeks and those whose second dose came at about 12 weeks were combined into one group, since spike-specific TCR depth and breadth did not differ between the two schedules. A total of over 230 trial participants underwent TCR sequencing, of whom approximately 210 received two doses of AZD1222 and some 26 received two doses of the MenACWY control vaccine. Trial participants were enrolled into age subgroups of 18-55, 56-69 and 70-plus years, which contained 148, 28 and 57 TCR-sequenced participants, respectively. Broader findings and caveats from the paper: The vaccine-associated CD4 TCRs covered the entire spike protein, and the dominant responses fell in regions 160-218 and 743-854. Participants were mostly white British, with more females than males. The authors suggested clonal diversity may have been underestimated. Because no day 14 peak-response samples were available, the repertoires could be characterized only after the peak T cell response. After two AZD1222 doses, spike-specific TCR breadth and depth were significantly higher than at day 0 and than in MenACWY recipients. The 56-69-year group was small, and its depth increase did not reach significance, likely because of low power. Reportedly, almost half of the unique spike-specific TCRs recognized epitopes lying outside the regions that are mutated in the B.1.351 and B.1.1.7 variants. Conclusions about previously exposed vaccinees are limited because only five to seven AZD1222 recipients were SARS-CoV-2 seropositive at baseline.

The CDR3 regions of human TCRbeta chains were analyzed by immunosequencing. As for how the authors treated the data: TCRs in the repertoires were matched against a reference library of SARS-CoV-2-specific TCRs that had been generated with the MIRA antigen-specificity platform. Breadth meant the fraction of unique TCRs that were SARS-CoV-2-associated, whereas depth meant the fraction of total T cells that were SARS-CoV-2-associated. Using the MIRA data, each spike-specific TCR was assigned both to the spike region to which the TCR was reactive and to a CD4 or CD8 class. Log10-transformed breadth and depth values were compared by one-way ANOVA with Sidak's multiple comparisons tests. The source is immuneACCESS, and TCRdb retained only in-frame sequences with V and J called. Part of the clones is not carried over; for the studies checked, unresolved V genes explain less than half of this, and the remainder is unexplained. The DNA was the basis for D and trimming; V, J and clone size are from that table. This sample comprises around 130,000 clones, 70% to 90% of them detected only once. About 8.6% of the sample comes from the top ten.

Inclusive of the bounding cysteine and phenylalanine, the CDR3 is 15 residues long. Of all the DNA, just the CDR3 is kept, 45 bases in frame from base 1. The CDR1 and CDR2 encoded by the germline V gene are SGHVS and FQNEAQ. V drops 1 base and J drops 1 base, leaving 10 bases in between. Taken with the paper, the label for time point translates to: baseline before first vaccination. The vaccinee samples were drawn from two UK trials, COV001 and COV002, one of which was a single-blind randomized controlled phase 2/3 trial testing AZD1222 (ChAdOx1 nCoV-19) in healthy adults. For TCRbeta chain sequencing, PBMC samples from trial participants were taken at day 0 and at day 28 after the second dose.

The sequence was obtained from an adult in good health. The input for sequencing was peripheral blood, taken on day 0 of AZD1222 vaccination. The rearrangement combines TRBV7-8 with TRBJ1-1; no D gene can be assigned with confidence. For the CDR3, the sequence is CASSLVRVRNTEAFF. At the DNA level, the sequence is TGTGCCAGCAGCTTAGTTCGGGTTAGGAACACTGAAGCTTTCTTT.